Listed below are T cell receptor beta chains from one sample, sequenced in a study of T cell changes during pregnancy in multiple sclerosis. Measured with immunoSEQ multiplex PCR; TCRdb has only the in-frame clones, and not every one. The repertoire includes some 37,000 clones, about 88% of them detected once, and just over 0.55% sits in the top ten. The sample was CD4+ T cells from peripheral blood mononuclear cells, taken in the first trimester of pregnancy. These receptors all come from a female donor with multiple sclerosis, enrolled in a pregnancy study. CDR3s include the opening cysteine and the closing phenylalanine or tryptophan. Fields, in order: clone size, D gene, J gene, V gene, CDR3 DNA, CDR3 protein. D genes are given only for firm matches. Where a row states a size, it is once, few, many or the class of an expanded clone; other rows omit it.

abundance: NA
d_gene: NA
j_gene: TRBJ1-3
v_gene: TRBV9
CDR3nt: TGTGCCAGCAGCATGACAGGAAACACCATATATTTT
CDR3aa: CASSMTGNTIYF

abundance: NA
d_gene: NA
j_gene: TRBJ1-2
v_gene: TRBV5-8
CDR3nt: TGTGCCAGCAGCTTGGACAGGAACCGGAATGGCTACACCTTC
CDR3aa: CASSLDRNRNGYTF

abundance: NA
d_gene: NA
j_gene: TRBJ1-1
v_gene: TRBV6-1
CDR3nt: TGTGCCAGCACCCCCCGTCAGTTTACCACTGAAGCTTTCTTT
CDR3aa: CASTPRQFTTEAFF

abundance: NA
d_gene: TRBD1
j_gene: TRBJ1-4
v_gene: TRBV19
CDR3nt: TGTGCCAGTAGTAAAAAAGGGACAGGGCTGTCTTTATCGACTAATGAAAAACTGTTTTTT
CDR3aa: CASSKKGTGLSLSTNEKLFF

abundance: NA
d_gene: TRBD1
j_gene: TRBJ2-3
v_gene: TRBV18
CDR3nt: TGTGCCAGCTCACCACCGGTTCAGGGGGCCAGCACAGATACGCAGTATTTT
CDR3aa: CASSPPVQGASTDTQYF

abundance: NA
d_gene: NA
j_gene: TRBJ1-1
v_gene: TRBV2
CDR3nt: TGTGCCAGCATGATGAGGGCTGAAGCTTTCTTT
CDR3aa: CASMMRAEAFF

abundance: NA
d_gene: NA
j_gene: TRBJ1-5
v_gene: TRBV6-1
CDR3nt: TGTGCCAGCAGTGAAGCATGCCAGGGTAGCAATCAGCCCCAGCATTTT
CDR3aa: CASSEACQGSNQPQHF

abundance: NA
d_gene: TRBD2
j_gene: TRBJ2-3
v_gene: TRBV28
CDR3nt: TGTGCCAGCAGTTCGACTAGCGGGAACACAGATACGCAGTATTTT
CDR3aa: CASSSTSGNTDTQYF

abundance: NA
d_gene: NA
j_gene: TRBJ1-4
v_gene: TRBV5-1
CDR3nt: TGCGCCAGCAGCTTGCCGGGGGTTGAGGAAAAACTGTTTTTT
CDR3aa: CASSLPGVEEKLFF

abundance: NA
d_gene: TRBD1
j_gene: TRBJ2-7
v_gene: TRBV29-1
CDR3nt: TGCAGCGTAGGGACAGGGTACGGCTACGAGCAGTACTTC
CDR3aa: CSVGTGYGYEQYF

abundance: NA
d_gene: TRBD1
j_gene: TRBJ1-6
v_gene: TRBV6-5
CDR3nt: TGTGCCAGCAGTACGACAGGGGGATCACCCCTCCACTTT
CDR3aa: CASSTTGGSPLHF

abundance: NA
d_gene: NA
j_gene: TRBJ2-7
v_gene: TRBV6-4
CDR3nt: TGTGCCAGCAGTCCGGACTATGGCGCGAGGGAGCAGTACTTC
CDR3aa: CASSPDYGAREQYF

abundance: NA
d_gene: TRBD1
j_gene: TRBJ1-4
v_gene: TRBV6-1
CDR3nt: TGTGCCAGCGGCCGGACAGGGAGTAATGAAAAACTGTTTTTT
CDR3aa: CASGRTGSNEKLFF

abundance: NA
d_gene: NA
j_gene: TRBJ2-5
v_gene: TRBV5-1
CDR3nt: TGCGCCAGCAGCTTGGACAGGGGGGGGGAGACCCAGTACTTC
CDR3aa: CASSLDRGGETQYF

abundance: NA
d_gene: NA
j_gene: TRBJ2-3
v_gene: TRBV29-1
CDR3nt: TGCAGCGTTGGTGGACTTAGCCGCACAGATACGCAGTATTTT
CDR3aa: CSVGGLSRTDTQYF

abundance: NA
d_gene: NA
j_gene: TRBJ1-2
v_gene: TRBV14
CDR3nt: TGTGCCAGCAGCCAAGACCACGACAGGAGAAACAACTATGGCTACACCTTC
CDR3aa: CASSQDHDRRNNYGYTF

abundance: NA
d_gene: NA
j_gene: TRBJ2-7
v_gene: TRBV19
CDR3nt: TGTGCCAGTAGTATAGGGCAGGGCTACGAGCAGTACTTC
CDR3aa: CASSIGQGYEQYF

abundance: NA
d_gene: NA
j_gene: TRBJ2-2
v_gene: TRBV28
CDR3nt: TGTGCCAGCAGTTCCCCCGGCGGGGAGCTGTTTTTT
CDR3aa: CASSSPGGELFF

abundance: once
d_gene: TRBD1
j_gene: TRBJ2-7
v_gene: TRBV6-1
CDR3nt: TGTGCCAGCAGTCAGACCCCGGGACAGATCCGCTTC
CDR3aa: CASSQTPGQIRF

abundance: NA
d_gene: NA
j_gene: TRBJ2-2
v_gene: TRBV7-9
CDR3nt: TGTGCCAGCAGCTTTCAGGGCGCCCCCACCGGGGAGCTGTTTTTT
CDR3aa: CASSFQGAPTGELFF

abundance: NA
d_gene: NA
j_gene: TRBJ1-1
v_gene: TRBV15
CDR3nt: TGTGCCACCAGCAGAGAACAGGGAAGGGGTGAAGCTTTCTTT
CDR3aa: CATSREQGRGEAFF

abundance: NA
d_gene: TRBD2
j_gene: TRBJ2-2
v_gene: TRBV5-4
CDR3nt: TGTGCCAGCAGCTTGAGCGGGAGGGCTGGCGGGGAGCTGTTTTTT
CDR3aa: CASSLSGRAGGELFF

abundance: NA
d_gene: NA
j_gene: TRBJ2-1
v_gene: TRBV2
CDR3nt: TGTGCCAGCAGTGAAGCGCTTCTGGGACTCCGGAGACACAATGAGCAGTTCTTC
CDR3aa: CASSEALLGLRRHNEQFF

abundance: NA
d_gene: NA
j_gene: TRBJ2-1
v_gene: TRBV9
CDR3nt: TGTGCCAGCAGCGTAGCCGAGACAATCAGCAATGAGCAGTTCTTC
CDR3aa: CASSVAETISNEQFF

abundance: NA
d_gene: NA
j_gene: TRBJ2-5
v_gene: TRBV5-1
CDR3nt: TGCGCCAGCAGCTTGGCCAGGGTGAGCCAAGAGACCCAGTACTTC
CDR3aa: CASSLARVSQETQYF

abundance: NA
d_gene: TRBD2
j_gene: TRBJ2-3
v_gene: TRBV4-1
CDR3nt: TGCGCCAGCAGCCAGACTAGCGGTAGCACAGATACGCAGTATTTT
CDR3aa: CASSQTSGSTDTQYF

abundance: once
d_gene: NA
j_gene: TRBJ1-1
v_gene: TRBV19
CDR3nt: TGTGCCAGTAGTATTCTAAACGGGAACACTGAAGCTTTCTTT
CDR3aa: CASSILNGNTEAFF

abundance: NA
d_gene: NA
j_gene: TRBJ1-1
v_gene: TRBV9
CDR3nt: TGTGCCAGCAGCGCCGGGTCCCTCGGAAAGGCTGAAGCTTTCTTT
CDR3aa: CASSAGSLGKAEAFF

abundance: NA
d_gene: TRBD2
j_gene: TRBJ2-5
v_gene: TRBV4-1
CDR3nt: TGCGCCAGCAGCCAGGCAGGGAGGGACCAAGAGACCCAGTACTTC
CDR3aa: CASSQAGRDQETQYF

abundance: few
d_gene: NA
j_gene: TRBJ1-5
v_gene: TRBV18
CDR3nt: TGTGCCAGCTCAGGACAGATCAATCAGCCCCAGCATTTT
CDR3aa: CASSGQINQPQHF

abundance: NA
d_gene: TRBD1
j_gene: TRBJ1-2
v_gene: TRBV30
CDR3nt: TGTGCCTCCCCCGGACAGGGTTATAGCTATGGCTACACCTTC
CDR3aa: CASPGQGYSYGYTF

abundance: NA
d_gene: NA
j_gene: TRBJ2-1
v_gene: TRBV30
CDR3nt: TGTGCCTGGAGTCACCGCGTAGTCCCCTACAATGAGCAGTTCTTC
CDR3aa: CAWSHRVVPYNEQFF

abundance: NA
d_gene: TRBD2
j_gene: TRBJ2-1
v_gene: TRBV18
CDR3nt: TGTGCCAGCTCACCACCAAGCGGGGGGGCCGGTAGGTATGAGCAGTTCTTC
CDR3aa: CASSPPSGGAGRYEQFF

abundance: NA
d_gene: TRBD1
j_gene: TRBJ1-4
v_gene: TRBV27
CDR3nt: TGTGCCAGCAGTCCGGGACAGGACAATGAAAAACTGTTTTTT
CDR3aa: CASSPGQDNEKLFF

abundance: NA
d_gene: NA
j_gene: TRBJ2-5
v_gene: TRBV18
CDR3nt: TGTGCCAGCTCACCTTCGACCCGAGGAGAGACCCAGTACTTC
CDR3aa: CASSPSTRGETQYF

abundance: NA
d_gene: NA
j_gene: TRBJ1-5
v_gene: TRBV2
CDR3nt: TGTGCCAGCAGCAAAGACCAGGTTAGCAATCAGCCCCAGCATTTT
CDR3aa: CASSKDQVSNQPQHF

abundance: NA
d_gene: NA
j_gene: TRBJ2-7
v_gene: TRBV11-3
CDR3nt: TGTGCCAGCAGCTTGGGGGATGTCAACTCAGGGGTCTACGAGCAGTACTTC
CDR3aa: CASSLGDVNSGVYEQYF

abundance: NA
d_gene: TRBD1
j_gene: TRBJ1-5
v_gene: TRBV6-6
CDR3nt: TGTGCCAGCCAAACGACACAGGGGGTCAATCAGCCCCAGCATTTT
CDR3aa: CASQTTQGVNQPQHF